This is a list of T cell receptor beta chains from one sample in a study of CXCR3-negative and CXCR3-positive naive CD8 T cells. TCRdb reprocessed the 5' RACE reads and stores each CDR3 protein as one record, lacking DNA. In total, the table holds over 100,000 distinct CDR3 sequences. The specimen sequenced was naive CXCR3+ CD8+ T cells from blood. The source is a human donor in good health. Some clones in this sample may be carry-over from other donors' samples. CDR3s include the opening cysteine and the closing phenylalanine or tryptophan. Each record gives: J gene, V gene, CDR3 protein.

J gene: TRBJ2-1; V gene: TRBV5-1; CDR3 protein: CASSPGGIDEQFF
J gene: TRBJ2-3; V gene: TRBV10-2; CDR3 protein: CASSFVTRIDTQYF
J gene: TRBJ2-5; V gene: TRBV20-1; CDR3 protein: CSARDLTSGRAFQETQYF
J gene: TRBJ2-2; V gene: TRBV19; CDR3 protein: CASSKTGGVTGELFF
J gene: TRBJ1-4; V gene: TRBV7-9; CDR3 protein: CASSLADPKLFF
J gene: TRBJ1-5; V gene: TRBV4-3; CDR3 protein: CASSQDRGIANQPQHF
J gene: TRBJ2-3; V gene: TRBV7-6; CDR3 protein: CASSLGRTGLDTQYF
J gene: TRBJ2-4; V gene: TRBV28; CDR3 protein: CASSYGGDIQYF
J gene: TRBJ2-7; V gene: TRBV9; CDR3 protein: CASSPHGTPDSYEQYF
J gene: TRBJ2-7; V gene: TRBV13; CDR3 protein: CASSLYVGIGGWGEQYF
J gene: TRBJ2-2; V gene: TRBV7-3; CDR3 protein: CASSPGNWTGKLFF
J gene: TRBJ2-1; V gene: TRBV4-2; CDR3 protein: CASSQDHELGGNEQFF
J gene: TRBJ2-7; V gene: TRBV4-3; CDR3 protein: CASSQFGTGNLGQYF